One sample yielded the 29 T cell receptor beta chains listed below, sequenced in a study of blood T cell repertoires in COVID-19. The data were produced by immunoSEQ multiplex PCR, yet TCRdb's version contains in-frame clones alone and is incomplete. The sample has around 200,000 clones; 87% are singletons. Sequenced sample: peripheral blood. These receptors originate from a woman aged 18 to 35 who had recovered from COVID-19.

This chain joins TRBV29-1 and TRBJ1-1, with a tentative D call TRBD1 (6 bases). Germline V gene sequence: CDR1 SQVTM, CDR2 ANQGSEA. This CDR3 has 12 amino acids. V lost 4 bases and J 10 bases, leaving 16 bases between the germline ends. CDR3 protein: CSVARGSLPAFF. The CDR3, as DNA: TGCAGCGTTGCCAGGGGATCACTCCCAGCTTTCTTT.

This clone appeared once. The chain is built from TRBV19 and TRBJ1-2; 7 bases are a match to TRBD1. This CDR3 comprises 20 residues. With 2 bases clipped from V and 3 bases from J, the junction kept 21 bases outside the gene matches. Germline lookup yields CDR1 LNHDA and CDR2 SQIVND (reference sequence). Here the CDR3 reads CASSIPHRDRYSPADYGYTF. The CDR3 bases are TGTGCCAGTAGTATACCCCACAGGGACAGATATTCTCCGGCGGACTATGGCTACACCTTC.

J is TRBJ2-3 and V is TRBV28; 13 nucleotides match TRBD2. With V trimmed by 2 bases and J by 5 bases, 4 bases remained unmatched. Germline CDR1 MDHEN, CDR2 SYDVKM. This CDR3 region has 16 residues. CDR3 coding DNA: TGTGCCAGCAGTTTAACTAGCGGGAGGGCCAGAGATACGCAGTATTTT. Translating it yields CASSLTSGRARDTQYF.

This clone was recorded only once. The CDR3 sequence is CASSSGEGVYEQYF. CDR3 coding DNA: TGTGCCAGTAGCTCGGGGGAAGGGGTCTACGAGCAGTACTTC. The rearrangement links TRBV19 to TRBJ2-7; TRBD2 is a possible D gene (6 bases). The CDR3 runs to 14 residues. V was trimmed by 6 bases and J by 3 bases, leaving 15 bases between them. Germline values: CDR1 LNHDA, CDR2 SQIVND (reference sequence).

CDR3 sequence (DNA): TGTGCCAGTAGTCCCGGGGGACCGCCCACTGAAGCTTTCTTT. It codes for CASSPGGPPTEAFF. The chain employs TRBV19 and TRBJ1-1, with TRBD1 as a possible D gene (5 bases). Trimming removed 5 bases from V and 4 bases from J, with 14 bases in between. CDR3 size: 14 residues. From germline, CDR1 is LNHDA and CDR2 SQIVND (reference sequence).

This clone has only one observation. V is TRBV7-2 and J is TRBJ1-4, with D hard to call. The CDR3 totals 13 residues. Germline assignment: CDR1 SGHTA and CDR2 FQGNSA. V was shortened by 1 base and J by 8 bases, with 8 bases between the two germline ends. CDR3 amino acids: CASSLERGEKLFF. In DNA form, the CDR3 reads TGTGCCAGCAGCTTAGAACGAGGGGAAAAACTGTTTTTT.

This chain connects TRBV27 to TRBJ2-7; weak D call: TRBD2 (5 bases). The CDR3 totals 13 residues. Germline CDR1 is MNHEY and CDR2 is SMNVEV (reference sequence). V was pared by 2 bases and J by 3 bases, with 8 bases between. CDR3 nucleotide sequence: TGTGCCAGCAGTTTAGTAGCGCGCTACGAGCAGTACTTC. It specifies CASSLVARYEQYF.

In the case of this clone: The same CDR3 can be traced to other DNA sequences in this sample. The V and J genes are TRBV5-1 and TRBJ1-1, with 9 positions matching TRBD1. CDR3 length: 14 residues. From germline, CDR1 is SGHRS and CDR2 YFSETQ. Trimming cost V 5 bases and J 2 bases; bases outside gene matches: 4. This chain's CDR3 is CASSWGQGNTEAFF. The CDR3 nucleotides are TGCGCCAGCAGTTGGGGACAGGGAAACACTGAAGCTTTCTTT.

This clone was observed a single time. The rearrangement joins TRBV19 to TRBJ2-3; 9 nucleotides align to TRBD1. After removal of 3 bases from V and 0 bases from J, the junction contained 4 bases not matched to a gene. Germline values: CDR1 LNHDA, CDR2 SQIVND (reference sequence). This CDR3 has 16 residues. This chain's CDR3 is CASSMDRGPSTDTQYF. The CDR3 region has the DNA TGTGCCAGTAGTATGGACAGGGGCCCTAGCACAGATACGCAGTATTTT. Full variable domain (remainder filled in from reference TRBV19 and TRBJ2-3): DGGITQSPKYLFRKEGQNVTLSCEQNLNHDAMYWYRQDPGQGLRLIYYSQIVNDFQKGDIAEGYSVSREKKESFPLTVTSAQKNPTAFYLCASSMDRGPSTDTQYFGPGTRLTVL.

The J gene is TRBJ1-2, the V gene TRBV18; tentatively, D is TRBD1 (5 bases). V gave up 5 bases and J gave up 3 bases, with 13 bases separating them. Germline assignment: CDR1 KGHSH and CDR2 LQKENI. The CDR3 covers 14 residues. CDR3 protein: CASSRVREHYGYTF. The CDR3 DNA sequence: TGTGCCAGCTCAAGGGTCAGGGAACACTATGGCTACACCTTC.

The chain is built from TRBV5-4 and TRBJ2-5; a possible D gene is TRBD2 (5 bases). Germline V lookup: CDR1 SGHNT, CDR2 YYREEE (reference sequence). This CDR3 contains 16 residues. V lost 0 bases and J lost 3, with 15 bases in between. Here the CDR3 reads CASSLGGSGSEETQYF. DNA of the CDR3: TGTGCCAGCAGCTTGGGGGGATCTGGGAGTGAAGAGACCCAGTACTTC.

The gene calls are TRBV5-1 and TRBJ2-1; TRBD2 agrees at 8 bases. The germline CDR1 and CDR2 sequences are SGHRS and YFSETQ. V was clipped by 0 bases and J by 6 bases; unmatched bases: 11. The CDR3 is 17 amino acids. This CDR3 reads CASSLGLAGLTSNEQFF. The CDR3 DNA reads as TGCGCCAGCAGCTTGGGCCTAGCGGGTCTAACCTCCAATGAGCAGTTCTTC.

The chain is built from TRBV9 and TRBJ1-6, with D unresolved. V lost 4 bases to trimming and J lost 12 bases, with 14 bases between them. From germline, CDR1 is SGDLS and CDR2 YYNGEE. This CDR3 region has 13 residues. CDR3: CASSPSNVQPLHF. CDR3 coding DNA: TGTGCCAGCAGCCCATCTAACGTTCAACCCCTCCACTTT.

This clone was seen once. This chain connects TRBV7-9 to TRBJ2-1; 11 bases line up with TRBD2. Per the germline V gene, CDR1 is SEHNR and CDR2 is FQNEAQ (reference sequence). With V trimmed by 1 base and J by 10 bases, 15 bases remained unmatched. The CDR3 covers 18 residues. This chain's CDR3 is CASSLELFSGRGGKEQFF. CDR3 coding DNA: TGTGCCAGCAGCTTAGAGCTCTTTAGCGGGAGGGGGGGAAAGGAGCAGTTCTTC.

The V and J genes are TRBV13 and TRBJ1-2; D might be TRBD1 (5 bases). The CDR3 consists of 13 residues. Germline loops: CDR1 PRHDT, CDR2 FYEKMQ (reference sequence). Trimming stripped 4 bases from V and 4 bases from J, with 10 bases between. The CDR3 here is CASSSSGFYGYTF. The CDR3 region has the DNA TGTGCCAGCAGCTCGTCAGGGTTCTATGGCTACACCTTC.

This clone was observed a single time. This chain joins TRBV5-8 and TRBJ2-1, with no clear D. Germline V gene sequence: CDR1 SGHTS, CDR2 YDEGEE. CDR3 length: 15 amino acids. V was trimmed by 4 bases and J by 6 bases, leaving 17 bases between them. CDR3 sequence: CASSPAVGTVNEQFF. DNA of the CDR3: TGTGCCAGCAGCCCAGCCGTCGGTACAGTCAATGAGCAGTTCTTC.

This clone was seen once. As DNA, the CDR3 is TGTGCCAGCGGCCTGGGAGAGGTTAGCCCTGAAGCTTTCTTT. As protein: CASGLGEVSPEAFF. V gene TRBV2 combines with J gene TRBJ1-1; D is ambiguous. Germline lookup yields CDR1 SNHLY and CDR2 FYNNEI. The CDR3 sequence is 14 residues long. Between the trimmed V and J ends, which lost 8 bases and 6 bases, there was a span of 19 bases. The whole variable domain, filled in from reference TRBV2 and TRBJ1-1, reads EPEVTQTPSHQVTQMGQEVILRCVPISNHLYFYWYRQILGQKVEFLVSFYNNEISEKSEIFDDQFSVERPDGSNFTLKIRSTKLEDSAMYFCASGLGEVSPEAFFGQGTRLTVV.

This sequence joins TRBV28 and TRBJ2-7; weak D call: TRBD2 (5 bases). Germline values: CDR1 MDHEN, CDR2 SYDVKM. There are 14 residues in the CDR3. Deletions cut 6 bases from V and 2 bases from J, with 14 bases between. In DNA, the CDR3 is TGTGCCAGCAGCTACCGGGAATACCCCTACGAGCAGTACTTC. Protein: CASSYREYPYEQYF.

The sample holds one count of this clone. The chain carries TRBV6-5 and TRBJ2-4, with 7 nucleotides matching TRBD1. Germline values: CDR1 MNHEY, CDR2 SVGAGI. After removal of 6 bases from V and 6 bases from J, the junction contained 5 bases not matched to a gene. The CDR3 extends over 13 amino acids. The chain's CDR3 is CASRVTGRNIQYF. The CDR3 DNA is TGTGCCAGCAGGGTGACAGGGAGAAACATTCAGTACTTC.

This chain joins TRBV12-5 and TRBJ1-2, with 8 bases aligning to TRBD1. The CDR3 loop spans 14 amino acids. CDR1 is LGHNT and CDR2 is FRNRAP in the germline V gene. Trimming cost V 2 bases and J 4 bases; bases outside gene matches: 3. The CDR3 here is CASGLLDRAYGYTF. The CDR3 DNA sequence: TGTGCTAGTGGTTTGTTGGACAGGGCCTATGGCTACACCTTC. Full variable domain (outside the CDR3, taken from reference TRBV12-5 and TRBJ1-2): DARVTQTPRHKVTEMGQEVTMRCQPILGHNTVFWYRQTMMQGLELLAYFRNRAPLDDSGMPKDRFSAEMPDATLATLKIQPSEPRDSAVYFCASGLLDRAYGYTFGSGTRLTVV.

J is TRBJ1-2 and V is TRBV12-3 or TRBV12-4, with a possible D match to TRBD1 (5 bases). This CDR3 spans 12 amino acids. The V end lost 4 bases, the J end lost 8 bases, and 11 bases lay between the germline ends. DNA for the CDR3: TGTGCCAGCAGTTGGGGGACTGGGGGCTACACCTTC. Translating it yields CASSWGTGGYTF.

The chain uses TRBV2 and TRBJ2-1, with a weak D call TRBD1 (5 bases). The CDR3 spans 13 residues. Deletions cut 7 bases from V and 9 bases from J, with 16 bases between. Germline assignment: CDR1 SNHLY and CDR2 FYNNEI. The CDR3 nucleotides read TGTGCCAGCACCGGTTGGGGCCCCCCTGAGCAGTTCTTC. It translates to CASTGWGPPEQFF.

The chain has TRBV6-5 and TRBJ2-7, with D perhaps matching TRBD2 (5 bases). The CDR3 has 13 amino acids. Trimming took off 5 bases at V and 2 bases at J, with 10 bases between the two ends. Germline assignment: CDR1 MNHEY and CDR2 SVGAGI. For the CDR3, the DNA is TGTGCCAGCAGTCTCCGGGATGCCTACGAGCAGTACTTC. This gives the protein CASSLRDAYEQYF.

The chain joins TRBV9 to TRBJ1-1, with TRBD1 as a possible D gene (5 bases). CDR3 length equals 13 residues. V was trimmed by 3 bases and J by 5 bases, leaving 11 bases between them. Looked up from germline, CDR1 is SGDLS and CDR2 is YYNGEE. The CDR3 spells CASSAGTGTEAFF. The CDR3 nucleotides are TGTGCCAGCAGCGCTGGGACTGGGACTGAAGCTTTCTTT.

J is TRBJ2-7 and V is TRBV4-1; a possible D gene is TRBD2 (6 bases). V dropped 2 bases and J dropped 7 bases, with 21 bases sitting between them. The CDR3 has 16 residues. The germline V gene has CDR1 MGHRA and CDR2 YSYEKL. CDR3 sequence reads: CASSQPVISGSGEQYF. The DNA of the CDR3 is TGCGCCAGCAGCCAACCGGTTATTAGCGGCTCGGGTGAGCAGTACTTC.

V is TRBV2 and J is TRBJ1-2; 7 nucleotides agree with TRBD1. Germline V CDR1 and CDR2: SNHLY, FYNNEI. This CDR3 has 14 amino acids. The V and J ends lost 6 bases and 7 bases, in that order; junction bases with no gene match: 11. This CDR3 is CASSTSRGAPGYTF. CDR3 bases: TGTGCCAGCAGCACTTCCAGGGGGGCGCCTGGCTACACCTTC.

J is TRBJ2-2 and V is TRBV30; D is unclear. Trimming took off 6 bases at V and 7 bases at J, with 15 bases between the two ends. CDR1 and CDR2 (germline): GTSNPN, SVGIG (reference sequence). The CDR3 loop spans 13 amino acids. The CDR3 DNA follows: TGTGCCTGCCAGAATACCGATGGCGGGGAGCTGTTTTTT. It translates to CACQNTDGGELFF.

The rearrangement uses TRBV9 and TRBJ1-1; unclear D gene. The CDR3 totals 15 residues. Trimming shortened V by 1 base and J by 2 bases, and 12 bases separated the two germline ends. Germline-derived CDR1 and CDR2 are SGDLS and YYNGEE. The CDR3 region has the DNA TGTGCCAGCAGCGTATCCGGAGGACGAAACACTGAAGCTTTCTTT. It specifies CASSVSGGRNTEAFF.

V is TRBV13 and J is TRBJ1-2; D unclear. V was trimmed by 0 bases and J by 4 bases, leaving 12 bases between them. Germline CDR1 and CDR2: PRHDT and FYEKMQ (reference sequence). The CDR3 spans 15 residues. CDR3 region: CASSLGITPSYGYTF. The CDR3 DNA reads TGTGCCAGCAGCTTAGGTATCACACCCTCCTATGGCTACACCTTC.